The source of this T cell receptor beta chain is a study of shared clonotypes between healthy human individuals. The overall study: CD8 memory received one plate per donor, CD8 naive two, CD4 memory three and CD4 naive three.

The germline V gene encodes CDR1 MNHEY and CDR2 SMNVEV (reference sequence). The J segment lost 5 bases and the V segment lost 5 bases, leaving 7 bases of the junction unmatched. CDR3 length equals 15 residues. TCRdb's copy holds only in-frame clones and misses some; the assay was immunoSEQ multiplex PCR. The sample lists more than 500,000 clones; approximately 96% were seen once. As for this clone: Its target is not known.

Study observations and caveats: The study drew on few donors, limiting represented genetic and exposure-history diversity. Unshared clonotypes carried lower generation probabilities than those common to all four donors.

Positively selected for CCR7, the CD45RO-negative cells used as naive CD8 cells excluded terminally differentiated effector memory CD45RA+ cells. This TCR was sampled from a woman in her twenties or thirties in good health. Sequencing input: naive CD8+ T cells sorted from blood. This chain connects TRBV27 to TRBJ2-1; 9 nucleotides agree with TRBD2. CDR3 DNA sequence: TGTGCCAGCAGTCCCCGGCTAGCGGGGAACAATGAGCAGTTCTTC. Its translation is CASSPRLAGNNEQFF.